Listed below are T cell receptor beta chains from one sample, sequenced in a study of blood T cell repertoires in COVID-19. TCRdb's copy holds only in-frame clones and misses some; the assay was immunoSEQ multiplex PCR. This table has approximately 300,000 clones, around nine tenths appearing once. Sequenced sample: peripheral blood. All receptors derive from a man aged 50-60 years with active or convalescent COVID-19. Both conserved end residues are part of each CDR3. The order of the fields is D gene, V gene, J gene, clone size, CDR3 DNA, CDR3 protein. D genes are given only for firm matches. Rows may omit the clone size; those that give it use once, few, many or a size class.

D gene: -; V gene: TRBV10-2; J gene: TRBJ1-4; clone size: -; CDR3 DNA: TGCGCCAGCAGTGAGGCAGGGACTAATGAAAAACTGTTTTTT; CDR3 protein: CASSEAGTNEKLFF
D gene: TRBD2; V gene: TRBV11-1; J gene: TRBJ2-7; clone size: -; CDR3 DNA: TGTGCCAGCAGCCTCCGACTAGCGGGGGCCTACGAGCAGTACTTC; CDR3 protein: CASSLRLAGAYEQYF
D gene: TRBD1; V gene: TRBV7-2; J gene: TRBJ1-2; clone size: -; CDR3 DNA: TGTGCCAGCAGCTTCCAGGGGGCGCTTGGCTACACCTTC; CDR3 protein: CASSFQGALGYTF
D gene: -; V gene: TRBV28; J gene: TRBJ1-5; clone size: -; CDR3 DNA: TGTGCCAGCAGTACTTATGGCCCCTATCAGGCCCAGCATTTT; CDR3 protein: CASSTYGPYQAQHF
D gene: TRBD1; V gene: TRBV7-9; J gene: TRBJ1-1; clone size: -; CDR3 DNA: TGTGCCAGCAGCTGGGGACAGGCGAGGATCACTGAAGCTTTCTTT; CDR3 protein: CASSWGQARITEAFF
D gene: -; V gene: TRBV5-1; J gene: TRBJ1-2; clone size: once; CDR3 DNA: TGCGCCAGCAGCTTGGACGGGGATGGCTACACCTTC; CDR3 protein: CASSLDGDGYTF
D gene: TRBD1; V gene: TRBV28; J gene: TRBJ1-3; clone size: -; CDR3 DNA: TGTGCCAGCAGTTTGAGACAGGGACGGGCTGGAAACACCATATATTTT; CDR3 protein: CASSLRQGRAGNTIYF
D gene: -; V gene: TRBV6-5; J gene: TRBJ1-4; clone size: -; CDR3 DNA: TGTGCCAGCAGTTACTCATTGTCAACAACTAATGAAAAACTGTTTTTT; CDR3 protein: CASSYSLSTTNEKLFF
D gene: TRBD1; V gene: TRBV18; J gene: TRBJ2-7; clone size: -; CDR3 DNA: TGTGCCAGCTCACCCGGGACAGCCTACGAGCAGTACTTC; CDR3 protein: CASSPGTAYEQYF
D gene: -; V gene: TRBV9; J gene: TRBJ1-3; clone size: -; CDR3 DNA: TGTGCCAGCAGCGTAGAACATTATGGAAACACCATATATTTT; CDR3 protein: CASSVEHYGNTIYF
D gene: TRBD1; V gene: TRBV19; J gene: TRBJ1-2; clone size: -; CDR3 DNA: TGTGCCACTTGGGACAGGATGAACTATGGCTACACCTTC; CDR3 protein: CATWDRMNYGYTF
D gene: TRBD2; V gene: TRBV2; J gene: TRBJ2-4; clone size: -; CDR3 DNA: TGTGCCAGCGGGGAGGTGACTAGCGGATTAAACATTCAGTACTTC; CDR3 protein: CASGEVTSGLNIQYF
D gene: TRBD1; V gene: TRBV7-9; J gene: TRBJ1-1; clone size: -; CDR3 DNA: TGTGCCAGCAGCTCACCAGGGGGCGGGGAGACTGAAGCTTTCTTT; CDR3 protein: CASSSPGGGETEAFF
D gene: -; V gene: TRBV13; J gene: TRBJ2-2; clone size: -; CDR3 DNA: TGTGCCAGCAGCTTAGGGGACTACCTCACCGGGGAGCTGTTTTTT; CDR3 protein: CASSLGDYLTGELFF
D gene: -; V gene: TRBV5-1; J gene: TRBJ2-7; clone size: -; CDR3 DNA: TGCGCCAGCAGCTTGGTACAGGGCAGGTCCTACGAGCAGTACTTC; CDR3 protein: CASSLVQGRSYEQYF
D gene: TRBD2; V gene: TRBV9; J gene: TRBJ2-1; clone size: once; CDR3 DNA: TGTGCCAGCAGCGTAAGCGGGAGGGGCAATGAGCAGTTCTTC; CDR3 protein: CASSVSGRGNEQFF
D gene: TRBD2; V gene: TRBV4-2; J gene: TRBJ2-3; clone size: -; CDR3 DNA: TGTGCCAGCAGCCAAGCGACTAGCGGGGGACCTAGGGAGCGGGATACGCAGTATTTT; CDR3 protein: CASSQATSGGPRERDTQYF
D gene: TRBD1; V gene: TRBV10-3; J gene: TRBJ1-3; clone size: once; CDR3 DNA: TGTGCCATCAGTGAGTCATCCCTTGGGATAGGGGGCACTGGAAACACCATATATTTT; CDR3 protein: CAISESSLGIGGTGNTIYF
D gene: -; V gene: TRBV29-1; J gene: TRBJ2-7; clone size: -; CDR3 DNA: TGCAGCGTTGACGCCAGCGGCTACGAGCAGTACTTC; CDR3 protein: CSVDASGYEQYF
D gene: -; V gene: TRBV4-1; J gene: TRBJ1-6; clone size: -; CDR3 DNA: TGCGCCAGCAGCCAAGGATCCGGGTATAATTCACCCCTCCACTTT; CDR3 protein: CASSQGSGYNSPLHF
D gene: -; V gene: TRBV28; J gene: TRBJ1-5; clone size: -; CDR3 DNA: TGTGCCAGCAGCCCCGGGCCTTTAGGGGGTCAGCCCCAGCATTTT; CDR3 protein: CASSPGPLGGQPQHF
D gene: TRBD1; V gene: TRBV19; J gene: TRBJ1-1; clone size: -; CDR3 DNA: TGTGCCAGTAGCCCGACAGGGGGCAGGGACACTGAAGCTTTCTTT; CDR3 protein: CASSPTGGRDTEAFF
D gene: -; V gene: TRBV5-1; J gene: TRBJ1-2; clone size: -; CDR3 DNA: TGCGCCAGCAGCCAAGTCTCAGGGAGGACCAACTATGGCTACACCTTC; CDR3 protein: CASSQVSGRTNYGYTF
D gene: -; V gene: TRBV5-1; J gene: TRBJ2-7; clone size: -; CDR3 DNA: TGCGCCAGCAGCTCGCCCATTGGAGGGTTGACCTACGAGCAGTACTTC; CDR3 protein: CASSSPIGGLTYEQYF
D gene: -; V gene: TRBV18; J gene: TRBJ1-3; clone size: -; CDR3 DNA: TGTGCCAGCTCACCCGTACTTGATGGAAACACCATATATTTT; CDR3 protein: CASSPVLDGNTIYF
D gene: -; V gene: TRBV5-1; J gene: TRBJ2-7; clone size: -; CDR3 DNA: TGCGCCAGCAGCCTCGGGACAACTTCCTACGAGCAGTACTTC; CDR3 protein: CASSLGTTSYEQYF
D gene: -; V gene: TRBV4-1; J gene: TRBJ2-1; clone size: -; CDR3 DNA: TGCGCCAGCAGCCAAGCACTAGCTGGTTACAATGAGCAGTTCTTC; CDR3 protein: CASSQALAGYNEQFF